The clone carrying this T cell receptor beta chain was detected a few times. The sample is drawn from a study of control samples from healthy donors and cancer patients. CDR3 length: 14 residues. Germline V CDR1 and CDR2: MNHEY, SMNVEV (reference sequence). Trimming stripped 4 bases from V and 8 bases from J, with 17 bases between. The table came from immunoSEQ multiplex PCR; TCRdb's copy has only in-frame clones and leaves some out. The sample holds approximately 170,000 clones, almost 90% seen once. The sequence derives from a woman aged 50 to 65 in good health. The chain carries TRBV27 and TRBJ1-2, with D possibly TRBD1 on 6 matching bases. The sample was blood. The CDR3 DNA reads TGTGCCAGCAGTTCCGACAGGAGGGCTTGGGGCTACACCTTC. It yields the protein CASSSDRRAWGYTF.